This T cell receptor beta chain was captured by sequencing in a study of blood T cells in healthy people across ages. Study results and caveats: Long-lived donors carried more naive CD4+ cells and greater diversity than aged donors.

This clonotype was seen a handful of times. What it recognizes is unknown. Germline assignment: CDR1 DFQATT and CDR2 SNEGSKA (reference sequence). This CDR3 comprises 15 residues. V trimming: 0 bases; J trimming: 10 bases; junction bases outside the gene matches: 12. The authors ran a second PCR of 7 to 11 cycles using a sample-barcoded 5' primer and a J-beta primer mix. A single record per CDR3 protein comes from TCRdb applying MiXCR to the 5' RACE reads. In the table there are about 1.6 million distinct CDR3 sequences, roughly 32% of which are singletons. The sequence was obtained from a woman aged 25-40 years in good health. The material sequenced was blood. V gene TRBV20-1 combines with J gene TRBJ2-1, with 7 positions matching TRBD2. The CDR3 nucleotides read TGCAGTGCTAGAGATCGGAGGGGACTAACTTGGGAGCAGTTCTTC. Amino acid sequence: CSARDRRGLTWEQFF.